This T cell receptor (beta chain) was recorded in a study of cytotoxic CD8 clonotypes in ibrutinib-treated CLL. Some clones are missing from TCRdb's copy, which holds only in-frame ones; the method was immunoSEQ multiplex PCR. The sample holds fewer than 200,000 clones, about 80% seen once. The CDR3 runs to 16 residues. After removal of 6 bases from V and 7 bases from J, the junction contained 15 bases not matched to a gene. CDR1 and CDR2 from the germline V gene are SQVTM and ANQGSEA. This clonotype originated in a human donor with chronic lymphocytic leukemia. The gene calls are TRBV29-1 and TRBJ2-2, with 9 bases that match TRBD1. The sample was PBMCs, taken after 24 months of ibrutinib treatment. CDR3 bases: TGCAGCGTACAACTGGGACAGGGAGATTTCAGCGGGGAGCTGTTTTTT. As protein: CSVQLGQGDFSGELFF.